These 4 T cell receptor beta chains came from one sample sequenced in a study of T cell repertoires in cytomegalovirus infection. Their antigen targets remain unknown. TCRdb itself ran the reads through MiXCR, one entry per CDR3 protein. Of roughly 990,000 distinct CDR3 sequences in the sample, 25% to 40% were seen once. The sample was cultured CD8+ T cells from PBMCs, taken from culture after CMV antigen stimulation. Every receptor here comes from a human donor in good health (CMV status not recorded). Some clones in this sample may be carry-over from other donors' samples.

This clonotype turned up a few times. V gene TRBV12-3 or TRBV12-4 combines with J gene TRBJ1-1; 12 bases are shared with TRBD1. This CDR3 is built from 15 residues. Trimming cost V 3 bases and J 6 bases; bases outside gene matches: 5. CDR3 residues: CASSFWDRGRAEAFF. The CDR3 coding sequence is TGTGCCAGCAGTTTTTGGGACAGGGGGCGGGCTGAAGCTTTCTTT.

In nucleotides, the CDR3 is TGTGCCAGCAGTTACCCCGGCCAGTGGAACTCCTACGAGCAGTACGTC. This gives the protein CASSYPGQWNSYEQYV. The gene calls are TRBV6-2 or TRBV6-3 and TRBJ2-7, with D unresolved. The CDR3 covers 16 residues. Germline V gene sequence: CDR1 MNHEY, CDR2 SVGEGT. V dropped 2 bases and J dropped 0 bases, with 14 bases sitting between them.

The chain combines TRBV29-1 with TRBJ2-1, with 7 bases fitting TRBD1. V was pared by 4 bases and J by 4 bases, with 4 bases of the junction left unmatched. The CDR3 covers 13 residues. Germline V lookup: CDR1 SQVTM, CDR2 ANQGSEA. The CDR3 spells CSVGGGNYNEQFF. CDR3 bases: TGCAGCGTTGGAGGGGGCAATTACAATGAGCAGTTCTTC.

The chain carries TRBV20-1 and TRBJ2-7, with 11 bases lining up with TRBD2. Trimming took 7 bases from V and 3 from J; bases not matched to a gene: 5. This CDR3 region has 13 residues. Germline-derived CDR1 and CDR2 are DFQATT and SNEGSKA (reference sequence). CDR3 protein: CSVPGLAVYEQYF. CDR3 DNA sequence: TGCAGTGTTCCGGGACTAGCGGTCTACGAGCAGTACTTC.